Each of the 25 T cell receptor beta chains below was sequenced from the same sample in a study of CD8 T cells in Susac syndrome. The RNA input was about 0.5 to 1 ug, and it was reverse transcribed with random hexamers. TCRdb analysed the immunoSEQ multiplex PCR reads with MiXCR anew, one entry per CDR3 protein. The data hold 150,000 to 200,000 distinct CDR3 sequences, with 93% observed a single time. Sample: CD4+ T cells from PBMCs. The receptors here all came from a human donor in good health.

V gene TRBV18 combines with J gene TRBJ1-1; D is perhaps TRBD1 (5 bases). The CDR3 covers 13 residues. The V and J ends lost 3 bases and 5 bases respectively, with 10 bases between them. CDR1 is KGHSH, CDR2 LQKENI, per germline. The CDR3 sequence: CASSPAGRTEAFF. In DNA form, the CDR3 reads TGTGCCAGCTCACCGGCAGGGCGAACTGAAGCTTTCTTT.

The chain couples TRBV29-1 to TRBJ2-6; D is uncertain. Germline-derived CDR1 and CDR2 are SQVTM and ANQGSEA. The CDR3 contains 16 residues. Trimming took off 6 bases at V and 0 bases at J, with 15 bases between the two ends. Here the CDR3 DNA reads TGCAGCGTGGGAAGTTTGCGGCCCTCTGGGGCCAACGTCCTGACTTTC. As protein: CSVGSLRPSGANVLTF. Combining the CDR3 with reference TRBV29-1 and TRBJ2-6 gives the whole variable domain SAVISQKPSRDICQRGTSLTIQCQVDSQVTMMFWYRQQPGQSLTLIATANQGSEATYESGFVIDKFPISRPNLTFSTLTVSNMSPEDSSIYLCSVGSLRPSGANVLTFGAGSRLTVL.

The genes are TRBV20-1 and TRBJ1-4; TRBD1 is a possible D gene (5 bases). Per germline, CDR1 DFQATT and CDR2 SNEGSKA (reference sequence). The CDR3 totals 16 residues. Trimming shortened V by 1 base and J by 0 bases, and 12 bases separated the two germline ends. The CDR3 is CSARGGRRTTNEKLFF. DNA for the CDR3: TGCAGTGCTAGAGGGGGCAGGCGAACAACTAATGAAAAACTGTTTTTT.

The rearrangement joins TRBV3-1 to TRBJ2-5; 10 positions agree with TRBD2. Germline CDR1 is LGHDT and CDR2 is YNNKEL (reference sequence). The V gene end was trimmed by 0 bases and the J gene end by 9 bases; junction bases not matched to a gene: 7. The CDR3 runs 15 residues. CDR3 amino acids: CASSQDSAGGLSQYF. The DNA for the CDR3 is TGTGCCAGCAGCCAAGATTCAGCGGGGGGGTTGTCCCAGTACTTC.

The chain couples TRBV29-1 to TRBJ1-4, with 7 nucleotides matching TRBD1. Germline V gives CDR1 SQVTM, CDR2 ANQGSEA. The CDR3 contains 12 residues. V lost 7 bases and J lost 7; bases outside the gene matches: 6. The CDR3 DNA reads TGCAGCGGTAGGGGGCAGGGTGAAAAACTGTTTTTT. This encodes CSGRGQGEKLFF.

The V call is TRBV9, the J call TRBJ1-2; TRBD1 matches at 9 bases. V trimming: 0 bases; J trimming: 2 bases; junction bases outside the gene matches: 2. The CDR3 contains 15 residues. Germline CDR1 is SGDLS and CDR2 is YYNGEE. As DNA, the CDR3 is TGTGCCAGCAGCGTAGAGGACAGGGGAAACTATGGCTACACCTTC. This translates into CASSVEDRGNYGYTF.

V gene TRBV9 combines with J gene TRBJ1-5; D uncertain. Germline V gene sequence: CDR1 SGDLS, CDR2 YYNGEE. The V gene lost 3 bases and the J gene lost 1 base, with 11 bases spanning the gap. The CDR3 consists of 15 residues. The CDR3 sequence is CASSATVGSNQPQHF. In DNA form, the CDR3 reads TGTGCCAGCAGCGCTACCGTTGGAAGCAATCAGCCCCAGCATTTT.

The chain has TRBV3-1 and TRBJ1-6; D remains ambiguous. CDR3 length: 12 residues. Germline CDR1 is LGHDT and CDR2 is YNNKEL (reference sequence). Trimming removed 8 bases at V and 4 bases at J, with 6 bases between. For the CDR3, the DNA is TGTGCCAGCGCGGGATATAATTCACCCCTCCACTTT. Amino acids: CASAGYNSPLHF. The variable domain in full, completed from reference TRBV3-1 and TRBJ1-6, reads DTAVSQTPKYLVTQMGNDKSIKCEQNLGHDTMYWYKQDSKKFLKIMFSYNNKELIINETVPNRFSPKSPDKAHLNLHINSLELGDSAVYFCASAGYNSPLHFGNGTRLTVT.

This sequence joins TRBV3-1 and TRBJ1-2, with D perhaps TRBD1 (6 bases). Trimming removed 0 bases from V and 8 bases from J, with 10 bases in between. The CDR3 length is 13 residues. The V gene's germline CDR1 is LGHDT and CDR2 YNNKEL (reference sequence). CDR3 bases: TGTGCCAGCAGCCAAGAAGGGGGGAGAGGCTACACCTTC. Amino acids: CASSQEGGRGYTF. Full variable domain (rest looked up from reference TRBV3-1 and TRBJ1-2): DTAVSQTPKYLVTQMGNDKSIKCEQNLGHDTMYWYKQDSKKFLKIMFSYNNKELIINETVPNRFSPKSPDKAHLNLHINSLELGDSAVYFCASSQEGGRGYTFGSGTRLTVV.

The chain joins TRBV5-1 to TRBJ2-3; TRBD2 agrees at 10 bases. V lost 0 bases and J lost 4; bases outside the gene matches: 8. From germline, CDR1 is SGHRS and CDR2 YFSETQ. The CDR3 spans 17 residues. The CDR3 sequence: CASSLGVLAGAPDTQYF. The CDR3 bases are TGCGCCAGCAGCTTGGGGGTTCTAGCGGGGGCCCCAGATACGCAGTATTTT.

The CDR3 DNA follows: TGTGCCTGGAGTCCTTTCACCGGGGAGCTGTTTTTT. As protein: CAWSPFTGELFF. The chain links TRBV30 to TRBJ2-2; D is uncertain. V gave up 2 bases and J gave up 4 bases, with 5 bases separating them. Germline V CDR1 and CDR2: GTSNPN, SVGIG (reference sequence). CDR3 length equals 12 residues.

The CDR3: CSANRQGPDPQHF. The CDR3 nucleotides read TGCAGTGCCAACCGGCAGGGGCCGGATCCCCAGCATTTT. V is TRBV20-1 and J is TRBJ1-5; tentative D call: TRBD1 (6 bases). The V end lost 6 bases, the J end lost 10 bases, and 19 bases lay between the germline ends. The CDR3 consists of 13 residues. Germline-derived CDR1 and CDR2 are DFQATT and SNEGSKA (reference sequence).

This clonotype was observed a few times. The chain combines TRBV2 with TRBJ2-3; a weak D match, TRBD1 (6 bases). Germline V gene data show CDR1 as SNHLY and CDR2 as FYNNEI. Between the trimmed V and J ends, which lost 2 bases and 3 bases, there was a span of 9 bases. CDR3 length equals 14 residues. The CDR3 nucleotides are TGTGCCAGCAGTGAAACAGGGAATACAGATACGCAGTATTTT. Its protein is CASSETGNTDTQYF.

The rearrangement links TRBV19 to TRBJ1-1, with a tentative D call TRBD1 (5 bases). In germline, CDR1 is LNHDA, CDR2 SQIVND (reference sequence). CDR3 length: 15 residues. V dropped 3 bases and J dropped 6 bases, with 17 bases sitting between them. The CDR3 coding sequence is TGTGCCAGTAGTATTCCCCGGTGGGGGGGATCTGAAGCTTTCTTT. Amino acids: CASSIPRWGGSEAFF.

This rearrangement joins TRBV9 to TRBJ2-5; no definite D call. The length of the CDR3 is 14 residues. Germline V lookup: CDR1 SGDLS, CDR2 YYNGEE. The V gene lost 0 bases and the J gene lost 2 bases, with 8 bases spanning the gap. CDR3 sequence: CASSVGPTQETQYF. DNA of the CDR3: TGTGCCAGCAGCGTAGGGCCTACTCAAGAGACCCAGTACTTC.

This clonotype was seen a handful of times. Written as DNA, the CDR3 is TGTGCCAGTAGGGGGGTCTACAATGAGCAGTTCTTC. This encodes CASRGVYNEQFF. The chain is built from TRBV19 and TRBJ2-1; D possibly uses TRBD1 or TRBD2 (5 bases each). With 6 bases removed from V and 3 bases from J, the gap between germline ends came to 6 bases. The CDR3 extends over 12 amino acids. Germline V CDR1 and CDR2: LNHDA, SQIVND (reference sequence).

The rearrangement joins TRBV5-4 to TRBJ2-5; D is uncertain. This CDR3 contains 12 residues. V was cut by 1 base and J by 5 bases, with 6 bases left in between. In germline, CDR1 is SGHNT, CDR2 YYREEE (reference sequence). The CDR3 loop is CASSLPSETQYF. CDR3 DNA sequence: TGTGCCAGCAGCTTGCCGTCCGAGACCCAGTACTTC.

J is TRBJ1-1 and V is TRBV19; TRBD1 aligns across 10 bases. Losses at the gene ends were 5 bases for V and 5 bases for J; bases not matched to a gene: 8. The CDR3 is made up of 15 amino acids. Looked up from germline, CDR1 is LNHDA and CDR2 is SQIVND (reference sequence). The CDR3 DNA reads as TGTGCCAGTAGTCGCCGGACAGGGGGGCATACTGAAGCTTTCTTT. This encodes CASSRRTGGHTEAFF.

This chain connects TRBV5-4 to TRBJ1-2; D unclear. V was cut by 4 bases and J by 8 bases, with 12 bases left in between. The CDR3 spans 12 residues. CDR1 and CDR2 from the germline V gene are SGHNT and YYREEE (reference sequence). The CDR3 loop reads CASSISQVGYTF. The CDR3 bases are TGTGCCAGCAGCATTAGTCAAGTCGGCTACACCTTC.

J is TRBJ2-5 and V is TRBV20-1; D gene unclear. The CDR3 is made up of 14 amino acids. From germline, CDR1 is DFQATT and CDR2 SNEGSKA (reference sequence). V was cut by 1 base and J by 3 bases, with 12 bases left in between. The CDR3 DNA follows: TGCAGTGCTAGAGCTCCTTCGGGCGAAGAGACCCAGTACTTC. Protein product: CSARAPSGEETQYF.

The J gene is TRBJ1-2, the V gene TRBV27, with 7 bases matching TRBD1. J lost 5 bases, V lost 9 bases, and 9 bases had no gene match. In germline, CDR1 is MNHEY, CDR2 SMNVEV (reference sequence). CDR3 size: 13 residues. Here the CDR3 reads CASKMTGPYGYTF. Here the CDR3 DNA reads TGTGCCAGTAAAATGACAGGGCCGTATGGCTACACCTTC.

V gene TRBV13 combines with J gene TRBJ2-1; D is uncertain. The V gene's germline CDR1 is PRHDT and CDR2 FYEKMQ (reference sequence). The CDR3 contains 11 residues. Deletions cut 3 bases from V and 10 bases from J, with 7 bases between. DNA for the CDR3: TGTGCCAGCAGCTTGAAAAGGGAGCAGTTCTTC. Protein: CASSLKREQFF.

The V call is TRBV15, the J call TRBJ2-7, with unresolved D. CDR3 length: 10 residues. V lost 7 bases, J lost 7 bases, and 8 bases lay in between. In germline, CDR1 is LNHNV, CDR2 YYDKDF (reference sequence). The CDR3 loop is CATTMREQYF. The CDR3, as DNA: TGTGCCACCACCATGAGAGAGCAGTACTTC.

This chain uses TRBV6-5 with TRBJ1-2; D is perhaps TRBD1 (5 bases). The CDR3 has 14 residues. The V gene lost 2 bases and the J gene lost 2 bases, with 9 bases spanning the gap. Germline CDR1 reads MNHEY; CDR2 reads SVGAGI. The CDR3 sequence: CASSYDAGNYGYTF. The CDR3 nucleotides are TGTGCCAGCAGTTACGATGCAGGGAACTATGGCTACACCTTC.

The chain is built from TRBV5-1 and TRBJ2-1, with TRBD2 matching over 15 bases. Unmatched junction bases numbered 10, after V lost 0 bases and J lost 9 bases. CDR1 is SGHRS, CDR2 YFSETQ, per germline. The length of the CDR3 is 18 residues. CDR3 sequence reads: CASSLAPSGTSGGSEQFF. The CDR3 nucleotides are TGCGCCAGCAGCTTGGCCCCCTCCGGGACTAGCGGGGGGAGTGAGCAGTTCTTC.